These 22 T cell receptor beta chains were sequenced from one sample in a study of post-analysis software for immune sequencing data. General study findings and limits: Five TRBV segments, including TRBV5-6, TRBV5-1 and TRBV20-1, were more frequent in patients than controls.

These receptors have no identified antigens. Sequencing libraries made from TCR beta cDNA carried unique molecular identifiers. TCRdb itself ran the PCR reads through MiXCR, one entry per CDR3 protein. This sample carries about 820,000 distinct CDR3 sequences, under 70% of them seen once, and the ten largest clones take approximately 4.2%. Sequencing was carried out using blood. These receptor sequences come from a girl aged 10-17 years with multiple sclerosis.

The chain is built from TRBV7-2 and TRBJ1-5; D perhaps matches TRBD1 (6 bases). The CDR3 loop spans 14 amino acids. V was pared by 2 bases and J by 6 bases, with 11 bases between. CDR1 is SGHTA and CDR2 is FQGNSA in the germline V gene. The CDR3 nucleotides are TGTGCCAGCAGCTTAAAACAGGGCGGTCAGCCCCAGCATTTT. This translates into CASSLKQGGQPQHF.

This clonotype was recorded only once. This chain uses TRBV29-1 with TRBJ1-5, with 9 bases that match TRBD1. V was clipped by 8 bases and J by 0 bases; unmatched bases: 14. Germline V lookup: CDR1 SQVTM, CDR2 ANQGSEA. This CDR3 contains 17 residues. The CDR3 spells CSPGDREGEYSNQPQHF. The DNA for the CDR3 is TGCAGCCCCGGGGACAGGGAGGGCGAGTATAGCAATCAGCCCCAGCATTTT.

The rearrangement links TRBV6-5 to TRBJ1-5; unclear D gene. The CDR3 is 14 residues long. V dropped 2 bases and J dropped 5 bases, with 10 bases sitting between them. In germline, CDR1 is MNHEY, CDR2 SVGAGI. This chain's CDR3 is CASSYRGLHQPQHF. In DNA, the CDR3 is TGTGCCAGCAGTTACCGGGGTCTTCATCAGCCCCAGCATTTT.

This rearrangement joins TRBV5-1 to TRBJ2-4; D is possibly TRBD2 (6 bases). In germline, CDR1 is SGHRS, CDR2 YFSETQ. The CDR3 runs 17 residues. Trimming shortened V by 3 bases and J by 1 base, and 17 bases separated the two germline ends. Here the CDR3 reads CASSSGRGEGAKNIQYF. Here the CDR3 DNA reads TGCGCCAGCAGCTCCGGGCGGGGAGAGGGGGCCAAAAACATTCAGTACTTC.

The chain links TRBV20-1 to TRBJ2-5; 9 nucleotides line up with TRBD1. Germline CDR1 DFQATT, CDR2 SNEGSKA (reference sequence). The V segment lost 2 bases and the J segment 5 bases; nucleotides outside the gene matches: 9. This CDR3 has 15 amino acids. The CDR3 loop reads CSARHTGTGIETQYF. CDR3 nucleotides: TGCAGTGCTAGACACACCGGGACAGGGATCGAGACCCAGTACTTC.

The chain joins TRBV15 to TRBJ2-5, with a tentative D call TRBD2 (5 bases). This CDR3 has 11 residues. Trimming pared 2 bases from V and 11 bases from J, leaving 9 bases between. Germline CDR1 reads LNHNV; CDR2 reads YYDKDF (reference sequence). CDR3 coding DNA: TGTGCCACCAGCAGATCGGGGTCGCAGTACTTC. Protein: CATSRSGSQYF.

V is TRBV6-5 and J is TRBJ1-1; D gene ambiguous. Trimming left V 4 bases short and J 3 bases short, with 6 bases between. This CDR3 is built from 12 residues. Germline V gene sequence: CDR1 MNHEY, CDR2 SVGAGI. The CDR3 sequence: CASSSADTEAFF. The CDR3 bases are TGTGCCAGCAGTTCAGCGGACACTGAAGCTTTCTTT.

This clonotype was counted a few times. The genes are TRBV29-1 and TRBJ1-2; D is unresolved. Trimming stripped 0 bases from V and 1 base from J, with 3 bases between. The CDR3 has 12 residues. Per germline, CDR1 SQVTM and CDR2 ANQGSEA. CDR3 region: CSVEDFNYGYTF. The CDR3 bases are TGCAGCGTTGAAGACTTTAACTATGGCTACACCTTC. The full variable domain, its missing parts supplied by reference TRBV29-1 and TRBJ1-2, is SAVISQKPSRDICQRGTSLTIQCQVDSQVTMMFWYRQQPGQSLTLIATANQGSEATYESGFVIDKFPISRPNLTFSTLTVSNMSPEDSSIYLCSVEDFNYGYTFGSGTRLTVV.

The chain carries TRBV20-1 and TRBJ2-3; TRBD2 matches 7 bases. Trimming at V came to 0 bases and at J to 2 bases, leaving 8 bases not matched to a gene. The CDR3 sequence is 16 residues long. The germline V gene encodes CDR1 DFQATT and CDR2 SNEGSKA (reference sequence). CDR3 region: CSAREVGSGTTDTQYF. DNA for the CDR3: TGCAGTGCTAGAGAAGTCGGGAGCGGGACCACAGATACGCAGTATTTT.

This clonotype showed up just a few times. V and J are TRBV7-2 and TRBJ2-1, with D perhaps TRBD2 (7 bases). Germline CDR1 is SGHTA and CDR2 is FQGNSA. CDR3 size: 16 residues. V lost 4 bases and J lost 4, with 17 bases in between. The CDR3 loop is CASSSRLGGPYNEQFF. The CDR3 DNA is TGTGCCAGCAGCTCCCGTTTGGGGGGGCCGTACAATGAGCAGTTCTTC.

This clonotype was picked up a small number of times. The genes are TRBV6-5 and TRBJ2-4; D ambiguous. With 6 bases removed from V and 5 bases from J, the gap between germline ends came to 17 bases. The germline V gene encodes CDR1 MNHEY and CDR2 SVGAGI. CDR3 length: 15 amino acids. The CDR3 here is CASSQTGPSQNIQYF. CDR3 DNA: TGTGCCAGCAGCCAAACCGGGCCCTCCCAAAACATTCAGTACTTC.

V gene TRBV7-9 combines with J gene TRBJ2-7; D is tentatively TRBD1 or TRBD2 (5 bases each). V lost 5 bases, J lost 2 bases, and 25 bases lay in between. Per the germline V gene, CDR1 is SEHNR and CDR2 is FQNEAQ (reference sequence). This CDR3 is 18 amino acids long. The CDR3 DNA follows: TGTGCCAGCAGCGCGCATACGGGACGGACCGCGAAAACCTACGAGCAGTACTTC. Its translation is CASSAHTGRTAKTYEQYF.

This clonotype was observed a single time. This chain uses TRBV20-1 with TRBJ2-4; D is perhaps TRBD2 (5 bases). Judging by the DNA end, TRBJ2-7 fits better; the J call may be wrong. Germline loops: CDR1 DFQATT, CDR2 SNEGSKA (reference sequence). CDR3 length equals 14 residues. CDR3 coding DNA: TGCAGTGCTAGAGATCTGGACTCAAACTACGAGCAGTACTTC. Protein sequence: CSARDLDSNYEQYF.

V gene TRBV5-1 combines with J gene TRBJ2-3; D call uncertain. Germline lookup yields CDR1 SGHRS and CDR2 YFSETQ. Between the trimmed V and J ends, which lost 4 bases and 3 bases, there was a span of 9 bases. The CDR3 extends over 13 amino acids. The DNA of the CDR3 is TGCGCCAGCAGCGTGTCGTGGACAGATACGCAGTATTTT. This encodes CASSVSWTDTQYF.

DNA of the CDR3: TGTGCCAGCAGCCGAACGGAATACACAGATACGCAGTATTTT. Amino acids: CASSRTEYTDTQYF. The V gene is TRBV7-3, the J gene TRBJ2-3; D gene ambiguous. The CDR3 contains 14 residues. The V and J ends lost 5 bases and 2 bases respectively, with 11 bases between them. Germline assignment: CDR1 SGHTA and CDR2 FQGTGA.

The chain is built from TRBV6-5 and TRBJ1-1; a possible D gene is TRBD1 (5 bases). V lost 3 bases and J lost 3, with 11 bases in between. This CDR3 is 14 amino acids long. Germline V gene data show CDR1 as MNHEY and CDR2 as SVGAGI. CDR3 DNA: TGTGCCAGCAGTTATGGGGGGGTTCACACTGAAGCTTTCTTT. This encodes CASSYGGVHTEAFF.

The chain carries TRBV20-1 and TRBJ2-7; 7 bases match TRBD1. Germline CDR1 reads DFQATT; CDR2 reads SNEGSKA (reference sequence). The ends lost 5 bases at V and 0 bases at J; junction bases unmatched: 7. The CDR3 spans 14 residues. CDR3 nucleotides: TGCAGTGCTGGGCCCGGGACAGTCTCCTACGAGCAGTACTTC. It encodes CSAGPGTVSYEQYF.

About this clonotype: A much larger clone differs by one base, so this may be a read error. As DNA, the CDR3 is TGTGCCAACAGCTTAGGGGTAGGTGAGCAGTTCTTC. The encoded protein is CANSLGVGEQFF. The chain links TRBV7-9 to TRBJ2-1, with a tentative D call TRBD1 (5 bases). Germline V gene data show CDR1 as SEHNR and CDR2 as FQNEAQ (reference sequence). This CDR3 comprises 12 residues.

This clonotype turned up a few times. The chain combines TRBV6-6 with TRBJ1-1, with a possible D match to TRBD1 (5 bases). Germline CDR1 and CDR2: MNHNY and SVGAGI (reference sequence). The CDR3 runs 15 residues. Trimming removed 6 bases from V and 4 bases from J, with 18 bases in between. CDR3: CASSQWAGSVTEAFF. The CDR3 DNA follows: TGTGCCAGCAGCCAGTGGGCAGGGTCGGTCACTGAAGCTTTCTTT.

The chain combines TRBV5-1 with TRBJ2-5; 9 bases are shared with TRBD1. The CDR3 runs to 16 residues. The germline V gene has CDR1 SGHRS and CDR2 YFSETQ. After removal of 4 bases from V and 2 bases from J, the junction contained 9 bases not matched to a gene. The CDR3 nucleotides are TGCGCCAGCAGCCGTAGACCCGGGACAGGGCAAGAGACCCAGTACTTC. It translates to CASSRRPGTGQETQYF.

The chain is built from TRBV7-9 and TRBJ2-7, with D unresolved. Trimming took off 5 bases at V and 5 bases at J, with 13 bases between the two ends. The CDR3 extends over 13 amino acids. Germline CDR1 is SEHNR and CDR2 is FQNEAQ (reference sequence). The CDR3 sequence: CASSPGLVHEQYF. The DNA for the CDR3 is TGTGCCAGCAGCCCCGGCCTGGTCCACGAGCAGTACTTC.

The chain employs TRBV6-6 and TRBJ1-5; D is undetermined. CDR3 size: 13 residues. The V end lost 6 bases, the J end lost 7 bases, and 13 bases lay between the germline ends. Per the germline V gene, CDR1 is MNHNY and CDR2 is SVGAGI (reference sequence). The CDR3 DNA is TGTGCCAGCAGACCCTACGGGGTCCAGCCCCAGCATTTT. Its protein is CASRPYGVQPQHF.